Here is one TCR beta chain with its context. Sequencing used immunoSEQ multiplex PCR; TCRdb keeps in-frame clones, though not all of them. The sample contains more than 20,000 clones, approximately 91% of which appear only once. This sample is drawn from a study of control samples from healthy donors and cancer patients. CDR3 length equals 16 residues. Germline V gene data show CDR1 as SGDLS and CDR2 as YYNGEE. The V end lost 0 bases, the J end lost 6 bases, and 17 bases lay between the germline ends. The sequenced material came from PBMCs. This TCR was recovered from a man aged 45 to 65 with lung cancer. The chain has TRBV9 and TRBJ2-3, with D perhaps TRBD2 (5 bases). The CDR3 here is CASSVAGLAVSDTQYF. Here the CDR3 DNA reads TGTGCCAGCAGCGTAGCAGGACTGGCAGTTTCGGATACGCAGTATTTT.